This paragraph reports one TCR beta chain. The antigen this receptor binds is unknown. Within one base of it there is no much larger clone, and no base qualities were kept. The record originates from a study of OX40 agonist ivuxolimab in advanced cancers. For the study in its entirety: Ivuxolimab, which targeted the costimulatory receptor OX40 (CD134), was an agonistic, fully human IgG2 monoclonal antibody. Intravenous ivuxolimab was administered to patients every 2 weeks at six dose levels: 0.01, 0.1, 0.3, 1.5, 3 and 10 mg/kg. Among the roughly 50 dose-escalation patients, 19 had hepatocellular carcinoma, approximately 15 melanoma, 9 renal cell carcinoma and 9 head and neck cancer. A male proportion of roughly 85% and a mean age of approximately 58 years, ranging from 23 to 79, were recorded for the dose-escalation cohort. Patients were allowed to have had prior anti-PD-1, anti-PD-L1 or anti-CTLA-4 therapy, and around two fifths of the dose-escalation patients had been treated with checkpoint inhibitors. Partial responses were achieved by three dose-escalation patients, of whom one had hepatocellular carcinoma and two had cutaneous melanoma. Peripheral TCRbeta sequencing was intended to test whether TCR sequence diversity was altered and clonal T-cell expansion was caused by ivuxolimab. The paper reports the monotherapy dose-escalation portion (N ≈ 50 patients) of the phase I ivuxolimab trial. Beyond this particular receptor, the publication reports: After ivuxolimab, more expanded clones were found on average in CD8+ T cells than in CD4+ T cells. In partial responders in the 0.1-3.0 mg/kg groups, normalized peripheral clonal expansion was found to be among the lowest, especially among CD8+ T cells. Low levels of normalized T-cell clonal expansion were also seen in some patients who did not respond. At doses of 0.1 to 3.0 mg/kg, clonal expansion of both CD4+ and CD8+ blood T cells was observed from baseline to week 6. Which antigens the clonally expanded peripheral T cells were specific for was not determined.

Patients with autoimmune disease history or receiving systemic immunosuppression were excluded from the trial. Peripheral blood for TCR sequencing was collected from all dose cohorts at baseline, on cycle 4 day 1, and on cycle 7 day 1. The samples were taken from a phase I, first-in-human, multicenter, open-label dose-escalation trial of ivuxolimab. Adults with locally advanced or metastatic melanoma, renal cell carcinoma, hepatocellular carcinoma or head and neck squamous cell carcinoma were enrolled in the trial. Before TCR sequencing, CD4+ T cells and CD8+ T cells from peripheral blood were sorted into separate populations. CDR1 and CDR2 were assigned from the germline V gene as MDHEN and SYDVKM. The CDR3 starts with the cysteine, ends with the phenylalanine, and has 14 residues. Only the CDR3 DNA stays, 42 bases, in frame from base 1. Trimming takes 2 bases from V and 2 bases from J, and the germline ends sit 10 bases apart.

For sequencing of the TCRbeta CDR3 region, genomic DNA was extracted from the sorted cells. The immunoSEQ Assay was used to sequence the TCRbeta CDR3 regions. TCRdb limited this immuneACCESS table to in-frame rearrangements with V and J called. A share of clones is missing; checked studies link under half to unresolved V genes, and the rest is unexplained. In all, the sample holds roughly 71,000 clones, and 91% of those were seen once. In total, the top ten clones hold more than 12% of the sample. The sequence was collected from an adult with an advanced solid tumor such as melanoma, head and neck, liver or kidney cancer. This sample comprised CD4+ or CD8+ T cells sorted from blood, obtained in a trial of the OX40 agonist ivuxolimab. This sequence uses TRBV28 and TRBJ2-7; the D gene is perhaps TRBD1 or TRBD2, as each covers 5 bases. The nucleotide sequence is TGTGCCAGCAGTTTAAGAGGGGCACCCTACGAGCAGTACTTC. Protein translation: CASSLRGAPYEQYF.